The rows below give T cell receptor beta chains drawn from one sample of a study of blood T cells in healthy people across ages. Via MiXCR, TCRdb re-called the 5' RACE reads, giving one row per CDR3 protein. The profile shows about 1.5 million distinct CDR3 sequences, 35% to 45% of them singletons. Sequencing was carried out using blood. These receptors were collected from a woman between 18 and 30 years old in good health. Both conserved end residues are trimmed from each CDR3. D genes are given only for firm matches.

cdr3_aa cdr3_length j_call v_call d_call
ASSQTLANYEQY 12 TRBJ2-7 TRBV7-9 NA
SVEGQVVLEAF 11 TRBJ1-1 TRBV29-1 NA
ASSLDGTLGLGYT 13 TRBJ1-2 TRBV7-8 NA
ASSYWSDEQF 10 TRBJ2-1 TRBV6-2/TRBV6-3 NA
ASSLRAPTLYNEQF 14 TRBJ2-1 TRBV7-2 NA
SAPRGQDETQY 11 TRBJ2-5 TRBV20-1 NA
ASSSPPAGLSYGYT 14 TRBJ1-2 TRBV7-2 NA
ASSLRTIAKNIQY 13 TRBJ2-4 TRBV4-1 NA
ASSYVMTSADTQY 13 TRBJ2-3 TRBV6-2/TRBV6-3 TRBD2
SAKAASLSFGELF 13 TRBJ2-2 TRBV20-1 NA
ASSDQGILSSYEQY 14 TRBJ2-7 TRBV25-1 NA
ASTPTGSYEQY 11 TRBJ2-7 TRBV27 TRBD1
ASRDRVGRSTGELF 14 TRBJ2-2 TRBV5-1 TRBD1
ASSPRASVIENGDEQF 16 TRBJ2-1 TRBV5-1 NA
ASSPLPATNEKLF 13 TRBJ1-4 TRBV18 NA
SARGQGDYGYT 11 TRBJ1-2 TRBV20-1 TRBD1
ASSWAGVKSYEQY 13 TRBJ2-7 TRBV7-2 TRBD2
SARKRGRRETQY 12 TRBJ2-5 TRBV20-1 TRBD2
ASSTRVLGTDTQY 13 TRBJ2-3 TRBV9 NA
SRAGEGIIYNEQY 13 NA TRBV20-1 NA
AGSQTGGGDEQY 12 NA TRBV4-1 TRBD1
AAQDRAFGELF 11 TRBJ2-2 TRBV24-1 TRBD1
ASTLTGIQETQY 12 TRBJ2-5 TRBV2 NA
ASRPRTGNYGYT 12 TRBJ1-2 TRBV25-1 TRBD1
ASSMIAGYNEQY 12 NA TRBV19 NA
ASSGHSTGELF 11 TRBJ2-2 TRBV2 NA
SAGRNTAGLYNEQF 14 TRBJ2-1 TRBV20-1 TRBD2
ATSDPRQDVSDEQF 14 TRBJ2-1 TRBV24-1 NA
ASRDRGLDYGYT 12 TRBJ1-2 TRBV7-2 TRBD1
ASSRLVHEQY 10 TRBJ2-7 TRBV2 NA
ASSPSLAESTDTQY 14 TRBJ2-3 TRBV4-3 TRBD2
SVGAYYEQY 9 TRBJ2-7 TRBV29-1 NA
ASSPAVRTWGNEQF 14 TRBJ2-1 TRBV6-2/TRBV6-3 NA